This record concerns one T cell receptor beta chain sequence. These data belong to a study of blood T cell repertoires in COVID-19. J lost 3 bases, V lost 6 bases, and 4 bases had no gene match. Germline CDR1 is MNHGY and CDR2 is SVAAGI. The CDR3 spans 14 residues. Measured with immunoSEQ multiplex PCR; TCRdb has only the in-frame clones, and not every one. The table records around 150,000 clones, 85% of them present only once. Sequencing was done on a sample of peripheral blood. The sequence was obtained from a human donor with acute or convalescent COVID-19. The donor label of this sample is uncertain. The V and J genes are TRBV6-9 and TRBJ2-2; the match to TRBD2 covers 7 bases. Here the CDR3 DNA reads TGTGCCAGCAGAGAAACTAGCGACACCGGGGAGCTGTTTTTT. Encoded protein: CASRETSDTGELFF.